A selection of T cell receptor beta chains follows, all from one sample in a study of blood T cell repertoires in COVID-19. Profiling relied on immunoSEQ multiplex PCR, and the TCRdb table lists in-frame clones only, not all of them. The sample includes a few hundred thousand clones, less than 90% of them seen just once. Sequencing was done on a sample of PBMCs or T cells enriched from blood (not recorded which). The receptors here all came from a woman in her twenties or thirties who had recovered from COVID-19. CDR3s include the opening cysteine and the closing phenylalanine or tryptophan. The D gene is left open where the match is weak. Size is omitted from some rows. Given values are once, few, many or a class for expanded clones.

>TRBJ1-1|TRBV3-1/TRBV3-2|.|.
CASSPQGWNTEAFF
TGTGCCAGCAGTCCCCAGGGCTGGAACACTGAAGCTTTCTTT
>TRBJ2-7|TRBV4-1|.|TRBD2
CASRQVLAGSYEQYF
TGCGCCAGCAGGCAAGTACTAGCGGGCTCCTACGAGCAGTACTTC
>TRBJ2-7|TRBV2|.|TRBD1
CATDRGSIYEQYF
TGTGCCACCGACAGGGGCTCCATCTACGAGCAGTACTTC
>TRBJ1-6|TRBV27|.|TRBD1
CASSLRRDRGAGSPLHF
TGTGCCAGCAGCCTACGCCGGGACAGGGGCGCTGGTTCACCCCTCCACTTT
>TRBJ2-5|TRBV7-6|once|.
CASSLREETQYF
TGTGCCAGCAGCTTACGTGAGGAGACCCAGTACTTC
>TRBJ2-3|TRBV28|.|TRBD1
CASRPPDRGLTDTQYF
TGTGCCAGCAGGCCTCCGGACAGGGGGCTCACAGATACGCAGTATTTT
>TRBJ2-2|TRBV2|.|TRBD2
CASATSGRASTGELFF
TGTGCCAGCGCGACCAGCGGGAGGGCCTCCACCGGGGAGCTGTTTTTT
>TRBJ2-3|TRBV5-1|.|.
CASSMEGAPTDTQYF
TGCGCCAGCAGCATGGAGGGGGCGCCTACAGATACGCAGTATTTT
>TRBJ1-5|TRBV18|.|.
CASSPQAGKDQPQHF
TGTGCCAGCTCACCACAGGCAGGGAAGGATCAGCCCCAGCATTTT
>TRBJ1-4|TRBV5-1|few|TRBD1
CASSSGQAVNEKLFF
TGCGCCAGCAGCTCGGGACAGGCCGTTAATGAAAAACTGTTTTTT
>TRBJ1-1|TRBV28|.|.
CASSTPGTSMNTEAFF
TGTGCCAGCAGTACGCCAGGGACTTCCATGAACACTGAAGCTTTCTTT
>TRBJ2-2|TRBV18|.|.
CASSPQQGETGELFF
TGTGCCAGCTCACCGCAGCAGGGTGAAACCGGGGAGCTGTTTTTT
>TRBJ1-2|TRBV27|.|TRBD1
CASSLRVTGDYTF
TGTGCCAGCAGTTTAAGGGTTACAGGGGACTACACCTTC
>TRBJ2-1|TRBV2|.|.
CASSAQRLNNEQFF
TGTGCCAGCAGTGCACAGCGGTTAAACAATGAGCAGTTCTTC
>TRBJ2-1|TRBV2|few|.
CASSEGELYNEQFF
TGTGCCAGCAGTGAAGGGGAGCTCTACAATGAGCAGTTCTTC
>TRBJ1-2|TRBV11-2|.|.
CASSLGLNRENYGYTF
TGTGCCAGCAGCTTAGGCTTGAACAGGGAGAACTATGGCTACACCTTC
>TRBJ1-2|TRBV28|.|.
CATRRSHLYGYTF
TGTGCCACCAGGCGGTCGCATTTGTATGGCTACACCTTC
>TRBJ2-2|TRBV2|.|TRBD1
CASSESWTGYTGELFF
TGTGCCAGCAGTGAATCATGGACAGGATACACCGGGGAGCTGTTTTTT
>TRBJ1-1|TRBV6-2/TRBV6-3|.|TRBD1
CASSSAQGDTEAFF
TGTGCCAGCAGTTCCGCTCAGGGGGACACTGAAGCTTTCTTT
>TRBJ2-7|TRBV11-3|few|TRBD1
CASSLSLGQVEQYF
TGTGCCAGCAGCTTAAGTCTCGGACAGGTCGAGCAGTACTTC
>TRBJ1-2|TRBV6-5|.|TRBD1
CASSSKSGQGDGYTF
TGTGCCAGCAGTTCTAAATCAGGACAGGGAGATGGCTACACCTTC
>TRBJ1-1|TRBV28|.|.
CASSGQSHTEAFF
TGTGCCAGCAGCGGACAGTCGCACACTGAAGCTTTCTTT
>TRBJ1-1|TRBV2|.|TRBD1
CASRGSQGGYTEAFF
TGTGCCAGCAGAGGGAGTCAAGGGGGCTACACTGAAGCTTTCTTT
>TRBJ1-1|TRBV14|.|.
CASSQDPLYTEAFF
TGTGCCAGCAGCCAAGATCCCCTGTACACTGAAGCTTTCTTT
>TRBJ2-3|TRBV6-4|once|.
CASSDRGGDTQYF
TGTGCCAGCAGTGACAGGGGAGGAGATACGCAGTATTTT
>TRBJ2-1|TRBV6-1|.|.
CASSETGYNEQFF
TGTGCCAGCAGTGAGACAGGCTACAATGAGCAGTTCTTC
>TRBJ1-2|TRBV11-2|.|TRBD1
CASSLDRGYGYTF
TGTGCCAGCAGCTTGGACAGGGGTTACGGCTACACCTTC
>TRBJ2-7|TRBV11-2|.|TRBD2
CASSFTSGSYEQYF
TGTGCCAGCAGCTTCACTAGCGGGAGTTACGAGCAGTACTTC
>TRBJ2-3|TRBV7-6|.|.
CASSLVGGSTDTQYF
TGTGCCAGCAGCTTAGTTGGGGGGAGCACAGATACGCAGTATTTT
>TRBJ1-4|TRBV12-2|.|.
CASRFPPRYRGPNEKLFF
TGTGCAAGTCGCTTTCCCCCTAGATACAGGGGGCCTAATGAAAAACTGTTTTTT
>TRBJ1-2|TRBV7-2|once|.
CASSLERDYGYTF
TGTGCCAGCAGCTTAGAGAGGGACTATGGCTACACCTTC
>TRBJ1-6|TRBV2|few|TRBD1
CASRTGTGSSYNSPLHF
TGTGCCAGCAGAACCGGGACAGGGAGCTCCTATAATTCACCCCTCCACTTT
>TRBJ1-5|TRBV6-6|.|.
CASSLQGNQPQHF
TGTGCCAGCAGTTTGCAGGGGAATCAGCCCCAGCATTTT
>TRBJ1-1|TRBV3-1/TRBV3-2|once|.
CASSPHTRMNTEAFF
TGTGCCAGCAGCCCCCACACCCGAATGAACACTGAAGCTTTCTTT
>TRBJ2-7|TRBV27|.|.
CASSQKDTFYEQYF
TGTGCCAGCAGTCAAAAGGACACCTTCTACGAGCAGTACTTC
>TRBJ1-4|TRBV27|once|.
CASSSIQQGPANEKLFF
TGTGCCAGCAGTTCCATACAGCAGGGTCCCGCTAATGAAAAACTGTTTTTT
>TRBJ2-7|TRBV20-1|.|TRBD2
CSASRLAGYEQYF
TGCAGTGCTAGTAGGTTAGCGGGTTACGAGCAGTACTTC
>TRBJ1-1|TRBV15|.|TRBD1
CATSHDRVTEAFF
TGTGCCACCAGCCATGACAGGGTTACTGAAGCTTTCTTT
>TRBJ2-1|TRBV12-3/TRBV12-4|once|.
CASSYIKAEQFF
TGTGCCAGCAGTTACATAAAAGCGGAGCAGTTCTTC
>TRBJ2-1|TRBV7-6|.|.
CASSLARAPQGINEQFF
TGTGCCAGCAGCTTAGCGCGGGCTCCTCAGGGGATCAATGAGCAGTTCTTC
>TRBJ1-5|TRBV3-1/TRBV3-2|.|TRBD1
CASSPGQNNQPQHF
TGTGCCAGCAGCCCGGGACAGAATAATCAGCCCCAGCATTTT
>TRBJ1-4|TRBV5-8|.|.
CASRLTGSANEKLFF
TGTGCCAGCAGGCTGACTGGGTCGGCTAATGAAAAACTGTTTTTT
>TRBJ1-5|TRBV7-9|.|.
CASSSQGSQPQHF
TGTGCCAGCAGCTCCCAGGGAAGTCAGCCCCAGCATTTT
>TRBJ2-3|TRBV5-8|.|.
CASSLSRRPPTDTQYF
TGTGCCAGCAGCTTGTCGCGGAGGCCCCCCACAGATACGCAGTATTTT
>TRBJ1-2|TRBV15|once|.
CATSKQQLNYGYTF
TGTGCCACCAGCAAACAACAGCTCAACTATGGCTACACCTTC